A single T cell receptor beta chain is shown here with its context. Its specificity is unknown. As the CDR3 is not closed by the conserved phenylalanine or tryptophan, this likely results from a read error. This sample is part of a study of tumor and adjacent non-tumor tissue in lung cancer. General study findings and limits: Top 100 clones took a larger repertoire share in normal lung.

The CDR3 has 16 amino acids. CDR1 is MDHEN, CDR2 SYDVKM, per germline. Deletions cut 4 bases from V and 3 bases from J, with 16 bases between. No cell sorting was done before RNA was extracted from the tissue. This non-tumor lung sample came from over 3 cm beyond the tumor edge. Three rounds of nested PCR, following a modified ARM-PCR protocol, produced the TCRbeta library. From the multiplex PCR reads, TCRdb called clonotypes with MiXCR, one entry per CDR3 protein. This table holds some 100,000 distinct CDR3 sequences, roughly 60% found once. What was sequenced was distant non-tumor lung tissue. This chain links TRBV28 with TRBJ1-5; D remains unclear. This clonotype was sampled from a man aged 25-45 years with non-small cell lung cancer. The CDR3 bases are TGTGCCAGCAGTTATATATCCCGGAATTACAATCAGCCCCAGCATTAT. Protein: CASSYISRNYNQPQHY.